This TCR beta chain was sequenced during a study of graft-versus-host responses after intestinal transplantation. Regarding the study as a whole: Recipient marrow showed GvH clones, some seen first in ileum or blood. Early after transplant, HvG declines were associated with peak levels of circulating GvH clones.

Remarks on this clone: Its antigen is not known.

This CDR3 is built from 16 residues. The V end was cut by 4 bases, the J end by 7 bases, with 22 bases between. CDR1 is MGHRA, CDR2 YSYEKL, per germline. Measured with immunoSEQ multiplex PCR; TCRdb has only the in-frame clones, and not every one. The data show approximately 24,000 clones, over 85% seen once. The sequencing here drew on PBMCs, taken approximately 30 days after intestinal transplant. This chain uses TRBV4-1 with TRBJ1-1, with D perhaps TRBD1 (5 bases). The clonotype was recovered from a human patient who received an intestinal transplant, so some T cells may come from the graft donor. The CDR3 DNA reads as TGCGCCAGCAGCCTCGCCCCCGGACAACCACAGATTGAAGCTTTCTTT. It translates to CASSLAPGQPQIEAFF.